The source of this T cell receptor beta chain is a study of blood T cell repertoires in COVID-19. Study details: The samples span acute and convalescent COVID-19 from the United States, Italy and Spain.

Produced via immunoSEQ multiplex PCR; TCRdb's table is partial and in-frame only. The sample holds fewer than 250,000 clones, 70% to 80% seen once. Per the germline V gene, CDR1 is SGDLS and CDR2 is YYNGEE. V gave up 3 bases and J gave up 10 bases, with 14 bases separating them. The CDR3 is 14 amino acids. Material for sequencing was peripheral blood. This chain uses TRBV9 with TRBJ1-6; maybe TRBD1 (6 bases). The clonotype originates from a woman aged 50 to 60 with acute or convalescent COVID-19. CDR3 sequence: CASSDEQGSSPLHF. Written as DNA, the CDR3 is TGTGCCAGCAGCGACGAACAGGGCTCATCACCCCTCCACTTT.